Below are 17 T cell receptor beta chains sequenced from a single sample in a study of graft-versus-host responses after intestinal transplantation (dated by TCRdb to about 2021). The protocol used for the library was the immunoSEQ multiplex PCR assay. The source is immuneACCESS, and TCRdb retained only in-frame sequences with V and J called. Part of the clones is not carried over; for the studies checked, unresolved V genes explain less than half of this, and the remainder is unexplained. For this sample there are some 41,000 clones; 91% appear just once. The ten largest make up 2% to 2.5% of the sample. Sequencing used PBMCs, obtained around 320 days after intestinal transplant. The receptors originated from a human patient who received an intestinal transplant, so some T cells may come from the graft donor.

The CDR3 sequence is CASSYSGNTIYF. The CDR3 bases are TGTGCCAGCAGTTACTCTGGAAACACCATATATTTT. The chain links TRBV6-5 to TRBJ1-3; D not resolved. Deletions cut 0 bases from V and 3 bases from J, with 0 bases between. Germline assignment: CDR1 MNHEY and CDR2 SVGAGI. The CDR3 has 12 residues.

CDR3 nucleotide sequence: TGCAGCGTTCCTACAGGGATTGAAGCTTTCTTT. Its protein is CSVPTGIEAFF. The chain employs TRBV29-1 and TRBJ1-1; TRBD1 might be the D (6 bases). The CDR3 extends over 11 amino acids. V shed 5 bases and J shed 7 bases, with 11 bases lying between them. Germline CDR1 reads SQVTM; CDR2 reads ANQGSEA.

Regarding this clone: It is unclear where the CDR3 begins or ends on the DNA, so no DNA is shown, and the CDR3 is as TCRdb lists it. The CDR3 spells CARSLEFAGGACNQPQHF. The rearrangement uses TRBV7-5 and TRBJ1-5. TRBV7-5 has pseudogene status. The CDR3 totals 18 residues, both ends included.

The chain couples TRBV25-1 to TRBJ2-5; 8 bases are a match to TRBD1. The germline V gene encodes CDR1 MGHDK and CDR2 SYGVNS. Trimming took 4 bases from V and 4 from J; bases not matched to a gene: 2. The CDR3 extends over 13 amino acids. CDR3 sequence: CASSAGGTETQYF. The CDR3 region has the DNA TGTGCCAGCAGTGCAGGGGGCACAGAGACCCAGTACTTC.

The rearrangement links TRBV6-5 to TRBJ2-7; maybe TRBD1 (5 bases). Germline loops: CDR1 MNHEY, CDR2 SVGAGI. This CDR3 contains 14 residues. Trimming removed 0 bases at V and 7 bases at J, with 13 bases between. Here the CDR3 reads CASSYSQGPWEQYF. CDR3 nucleotide sequence: TGTGCCAGCAGTTACTCGCAGGGCCCTTGGGAGCAGTACTTC.

The chain carries TRBV19 and TRBJ1-1; tentative D call: TRBD1 (6 bases). Trimming left V 0 bases short and J 4 bases short, with 6 bases between. Germline V gives CDR1 LNHDA, CDR2 SQIVND (reference sequence). This CDR3 region has 13 residues. The chain's CDR3 is CASSIDRGTEAFF. DNA for the CDR3: TGTGCCAGTAGTATAGACAGGGGCACTGAAGCTTTCTTT.

V usage is TRBV4-1 and J usage is TRBJ2-7; 13 bases fit TRBD2. The V gene's germline CDR1 is MGHRA and CDR2 YSYEKL. This CDR3 spans 16 amino acids. V gave up 3 bases and J gave up 2 bases; unmatched junction bases: 4. CDR3 sequence reads: CASSHPGTSGTYEQYF. DNA of the CDR3: TGCGCCAGCAGCCACCCCGGGACTAGCGGGACCTACGAGCAGTACTTC.

V gene TRBV18 combines with J gene TRBJ2-1, with 10 bases lining up with TRBD1. The CDR3 contains 17 residues. Germline V gene lookup returns CDR1 KGHSH and CDR2 LQKENI. Trimming removed 3 bases from V and 1 base from J; junction bases left unmatched: 6. Written as DNA, the CDR3 is TGTGCCAGCTCACCGAACGACAGGGGGCTATCCTACAATGAGCAGTTCTTC. Amino acid sequence: CASSPNDRGLSYNEQFF.

Note on this clone: Relative to the germline gene, one junction end is altered; a read error may explain this. The V and J genes are TRBV7-7 and TRBJ2-5; 9 bases match TRBD1. CDR1 is SSHAT and CDR2 is FNYEAQ in the germline V gene (reference sequence). This CDR3 comprises 16 residues. The CDR3 region has the DNA TGTGCTAGCAGCCTCCGGACAGGGGCGATCCAAGAGACCCAGTACTTC. It specifies CASSLRTGAIQETQYF.

The chain recombines TRBV2 with TRBJ2-5; TRBD2 matches 12 bases. Per the germline V gene, CDR1 is SNHLY and CDR2 is FYNNEI. The V gene end was trimmed by 4 bases and the J gene end by 5 bases; junction bases not matched to a gene: 5. The CDR3 has 15 amino acids. CDR3 sequence (DNA): TGTGCCAGCAGTGGTACTAGCGGGGGGACGGAGACCCAGTACTTC. Translating gives CASSGTSGGTETQYF.

The DNA for the CDR3 is TGTGCCAGCAGTGACACAGGGGGGAATGGCTACACCTTC. It encodes CASSDTGGNGYTF. The chain recombines TRBV6-1 with TRBJ1-2; 8 positions match TRBD1. This CDR3 has 13 residues. Germline CDR1 reads MNHNS; CDR2 reads SASEGT. With 3 bases clipped from V and 6 bases from J, the junction kept 3 bases outside the gene matches.

The chain employs TRBV6-5 and TRBJ2-1; either TRBD1 or TRBD2 may fit D (5 bases each). Germline V CDR1 and CDR2: MNHEY, SVGAGI. V was clipped by 6 bases and J by 2 bases, with 14 bases between them. The CDR3 loop spans 15 amino acids. The CDR3, as DNA: TGTGCCAGCAGGGTTGGGACGGCTGCCTACAATGAGCAGTTCTTC. It is translated as CASRVGTAAYNEQFF.

CDR3 protein: CASSFYQGATDTQYF. The CDR3 DNA reads as TGTGCCAGCAGTTTCTATCAGGGGGCGACAGATACGCAGTATTTT. V usage is TRBV28 and J usage is TRBJ2-3; TRBD1 agrees at 8 bases. CDR3 size: 15 residues. Germline-derived CDR1 and CDR2 are MDHEN and SYDVKM. V was clipped by 3 bases and J by 3 bases; unmatched bases: 5.

The rearrangement links TRBV28 to TRBJ1-5, with D unresolved. The V gene lost 5 bases and the J gene lost 0 bases, with 17 bases spanning the gap. CDR1 MDHEN and CDR2 SYDVKM come from the germline V gene. CDR3 size: 17 residues. CDR3 DNA sequence: TGTGCCAGCAGTCGACGGGGAGCTCTCTATAGCAATCAGCCCCAGCATTTT. Its translation is CASSRRGALYSNQPQHF.

This clone was observed a single time. The chain joins TRBV6-5 to TRBJ1-2, with D tentatively TRBD1 (5 bases). Germline CDR1 reads MNHEY; CDR2 reads SVGAGI. The CDR3 has 12 residues. V was cut by 6 bases and J by 8 bases, with 13 bases left in between. This chain's CDR3 is CASSFQGGGYTF. CDR3 DNA: TGTGCCAGCAGCTTTCAGGGTGGGGGCTACACCTTC.

In the case of this clone: Distinct nucleotide sequences in the sample also encode this CDR3. J is TRBJ1-2 and V is TRBV4-1; 7 nucleotides match TRBD1. V was clipped by 4 bases and J by 2 bases; unmatched bases: 1. The germline V gene has CDR1 MGHRA and CDR2 YSYEKL. This CDR3 has 13 residues. The CDR3, as DNA: TGCGCCAGCAGCCGGACAGGAAACTATGGCTACACCTTC. The encoded protein is CASSRTGNYGYTF.

The chain uses TRBV28 and TRBJ2-5, with unresolved D. Looked up from germline, CDR1 is MDHEN and CDR2 is SYDVKM. This CDR3 spans 12 amino acids. With 8 bases removed from V and 1 base from J, the gap between germline ends came to 8 bases. The CDR3 region has the DNA TGTGCCAGCGCGGATTTCCAAGAGACCCAGTACTTC. As protein: CASADFQETQYF.